The present T cell receptor beta chain was sequenced within a study of blood T cell repertoires in COVID-19. Overall study context: Acute-phase and convalescent COVID-19 samples originated in the United States, Italy and Spain. T cells, B-cell-depleted T cells, or PBMCs provided the cDNA or gDNA that served as material.

Authors' processing steps: Estimation of nucleated cell counts relied on the amplification of reference gene primers. The protocol was immunoSEQ multiplex PCR, while the TCRdb copy is restricted to in-frame clones and leaves out a portion. V and J calls plus clone size are reproduced from that table; the DNA served to infer D and trimming. Found here are around 140,000 clones, over 70% of them singletons; the top ten hold 2% to 3%. Germline assignment: CDR1 MNHEY and CDR2 SVGAGI. Trimming removed 0 bases at V and 5 bases at J, with 13 bases between. This CDR3 region has 15 residues. The sequenced sample consisted of peripheral blood. V and J are TRBV6-5 and TRBJ1-2; tentatively, D is TRBD1 (6 bases). The clonotype originates from a man aged 50 or older with active COVID-19. CDR3 sequence: CASSYSPSGDYGYTF. The CDR3 nucleotides are TGTGCCAGCAGTTACTCCCCGTCAGGGGATTATGGCTACACCTTC.